This entry features one T cell receptor (beta chain) sequence. Its antigen is undetermined. Profiling relied on immunoSEQ multiplex PCR, and the TCRdb table lists in-frame clones only, not all of them. Of some 200,000 clones listed, 75% to 85% were seen once; the top ten hold roughly 10%. Trimming pared 0 bases from V and 2 bases from J, leaving 13 bases between. CDR3 length equals 16 residues. CDR1 and CDR2 from the germline V gene are ENHRY and SYGVKD. This entry comes from a study of cytotoxic CD8 clonotypes in ibrutinib-treated CLL. Whole-study results and caveats: Upon ibrutinib response clonality rose, and upon progression it fell back toward baseline.

Genomic DNA in a quantity of around 2 micrograms was derived from cryopreserved PBMCs for TCR beta libraries. The chain employs TRBV10-3 and TRBJ2-5; D may be TRBD1 (6 bases). The input for sequencing was PBMCs, taken after 12 months of ibrutinib treatment. This receptor was obtained from a human donor with chronic lymphocytic leukemia. The CDR3 region is CAISESSGAGQETQYF. CDR3 coding DNA: TGTGCCATCAGTGAGTCGTCAGGGGCTGGGCAAGAGACCCAGTACTTC.